The following is a T cell receptor (beta chain) sequence with its context. The authors' processing: Estimated nucleated cell counts came from reference gene primer amplification. Only in-frame clones appear in the TCRdb table, and some are missing; sequencing was by immunoSEQ multiplex PCR. V, J and clone size derive from that table, while D and trimming were established from the DNA sequence. The sample has about 150,000 clones, 88% seen once. Germline V gives CDR1 MNHEY, CDR2 SMNVEV (reference sequence). The CDR3 sequence is 15 residues long. The J segment lost 5 bases and the V segment lost 5 bases, leaving 10 bases of the junction unmatched. This entry comes from a study of blood T cell repertoires in COVID-19. Study summary: Whether acute or convalescent, the COVID-19 samples came from the United States, Italy and Spain. Sources were T cells, B-cell-depleted T cells, or PBMCs; the material itself was cDNA or gDNA.

Sequenced sample: peripheral blood. The sequence derives from a woman in her seventies with acute or convalescent COVID-19. The chain has TRBV27 and TRBJ2-7; 9 bases fit TRBD1. The CDR3 nucleotides read TGTGCCAGCAGTCCAACGGGACAGGGAGTCCACGAGCAGTACGTC. Its protein is CASSPTGQGVHEQYV.